The 6 T cell receptor beta chains listed next were all sequenced from one sample in a study of T cells in Graves' hyperthyroidism and ophthalmopathy. Using RNA transcripts as the source, TCR beta CDR3 regions were amplified. First-round RT-PCR of the TCR CDR3 relied on the HTBI primer set. TCRdb re-called the multiplex PCR reads with MiXCR, one entry per CDR3 protein. The sample lists 550,000 to 650,000 distinct CDR3 sequences; around 14% were seen once. The sequenced sample was blood. The source of these receptors is a woman between 25 and 40 years old with Graves' hyperthyroidism that later progressed to Graves' ophthalmopathy.

This clonotype showed up many times. The chain recombines TRBV6-1 with TRBJ2-7, with 10 bases lining up with TRBD1. V gave up 7 bases and J gave up 7 bases; unmatched junction bases: 10. From germline, CDR1 is MNHNS and CDR2 SASEGT. There are 14 residues in the CDR3. The CDR3 protein is CASTDDRGREEQYF. The DNA for the CDR3 is TGTGCCAGCACCGACGACAGGGGGCGAGAGGAGCAGTACTTC.

The sample holds many counts of this clonotype. V usage is TRBV6-2 or TRBV6-3 and J usage is TRBJ2-4; TRBD2 matches 14 bases. The CDR3 contains 15 residues. V shed 5 bases, J shed 9 bases, and the junction held 6 bases outside the gene matches. Per germline, CDR1 MNHEY and CDR2 SVGEGT. The CDR3 nucleotides are TGTGCCAGCAGTACCGGGACTAGCGGGAGAGGCATTCAGTACTTC. This encodes CASSTGTSGRGIQYF.

This clonotype was seen a handful of times. This rearrangement joins TRBV7-2 to TRBJ1-3; D not certain. V was shortened by 4 bases and J by 1 base, with 14 bases between the two germline ends. The CDR3 spans 16 residues. CDR1 and CDR2 (germline): SGHTA, FQGNSA. The CDR3 nucleotides are TGTGCCAGCAGCTCACCACCGGGAGCGTCTGGAAACACCATATATTTT. Protein sequence: CASSSPPGASGNTIYF.

This clonotype has ten or more counts. The chain recombines TRBV12-3 or TRBV12-4 with TRBJ2-4; 9 bases line up with TRBD2. V was clipped by 0 bases and J by 7 bases; unmatched bases: 4. The CDR3 runs 15 residues. Written as DNA, the CDR3 is TGTGCCAGCAGTTTAGCTAGCGGGAGCTGGAACATTCAGTACTTC. Amino acids: CASSLASGSWNIQYF.

This clonotype was observed a handful of times. This chain joins TRBV6-1 and TRBJ1-1; possibly TRBD1 for D (6 bases). Looked up from germline, CDR1 is MNHNS and CDR2 is SASEGT. The CDR3 is made up of 14 amino acids. V was clipped by 6 bases and J by 0 bases, with 11 bases between them. CDR3 loop: CASRDRFMNTEAFF. The CDR3 coding sequence is TGTGCCAGCAGAGACAGGTTTATGAACACTGAAGCTTTCTTT.

This clonotype has ten or more counts. A read error may account for a junction end that differs from germline. The gene calls are TRBV27 and TRBJ1-1, with 7 bases identical to TRBD1. The length of the CDR3 is 13 residues. Germline CDR1 and CDR2: MNHEY and SMNVEV (reference sequence). The CDR3 nucleotides read TGTACCAGCAGTAGACAGGGAGACACTGAAGCTTTCTTT. Translating gives CTSSRQGDTEAFF.